A selection of T cell receptor beta chains follows, all from one sample in a study of shared T cell receptors in the human thymus. The method was immunoSEQ multiplex PCR; TCRdb's version includes in-frame clones alone and lacks a portion of them. The sample lists hundreds of thousands of clones; 85% to 90% were seen once. The same sample was also used in a study of human thymus T cells.

Sequencing was done on a sample of thymocytes. The receptor source for this set is a boy under two years old with a congenital heart defect. Each CDR3 is given with its conserved first and last residue. The order of the fields is D gene, V gene, J gene, clone size, CDR3 DNA, CDR3 protein. The D gene is left open where the match is weak. A row's size may be missing; if present it is once, few, many or a size class.

D: TRBD2
V: TRBV19
J: TRBJ2-1
size: .
DNA: TGTGCCAGTAGTATAGGGACTAGCGGCTACAATGAGCAGTTCTTC
CDR3: CASSIGTSGYNEQFF

D: .
V: TRBV15
J: TRBJ2-2
size: .
DNA: TGTGCCACCAGCAGTCCACCAACAGGTGGGGAGCTGTTTTTT
CDR3: CATSSPPTGGELFF

D: TRBD1
V: TRBV29-1
J: TRBJ1-1
size: .
DNA: TGCAGCGTTGAAGGGTACCGGTCGGGACAGGGGAACACTGAAGCTTTCTTT
CDR3: CSVEGYRSGQGNTEAFF

D: .
V: TRBV20-1
J: TRBJ1-5
size: .
DNA: TGCAGTGCCTCTAGACAGCCCCAGCATTTT
CDR3: CSASRQPQHF

D: .
V: TRBV21-1
J: TRBJ2-7
size: .
DNA: TGTGCCAGCAGCAAGTATGGCAGCTCCTACGAGCAGTACTTC
CDR3: CASSKYGSSYEQYF

D: TRBD2
V: TRBV5-6
J: TRBJ2-2
size: .
DNA: TGTGCCAGCAGCCCGGGACTAGCGGGAGGAGGCGGGGAGCTGTTTTTT
CDR3: CASSPGLAGGGGELFF

D: TRBD1
V: TRBV28
J: TRBJ1-5
size: .
DNA: TGTGCCAGCACTCCATGGGGACAGGCTGGGGGGGAATATAGCAATCAGCCCCAGCATTTT
CDR3: CASTPWGQAGGEYSNQPQHF

D: .
V: TRBV12-5
J: TRBJ2-1
size: .
DNA: TGTGCTAGTGGTTTGGAAGGGGGGGAGCGGTCCTACAATGAGCAGTTCTTC
CDR3: CASGLEGGERSYNEQFF

D: TRBD2
V: TRBV28
J: TRBJ2-3
size: .
DNA: TGTGCCAGCAGTTTCTCGCCCGGGACTAGCGGGAGCGCAGATACGCAGTATTTT
CDR3: CASSFSPGTSGSADTQYF

D: .
V: TRBV11-2
J: TRBJ1-2
size: once
DNA: TGTGCCAGCAGCTTAGACGGGACATATAACTATGGCTACACCTTC
CDR3: CASSLDGTYNYGYTF

D: TRBD2
V: TRBV15
J: TRBJ2-1
size: .
DNA: TGTGCCACCAGCAGAGGAGAGCGGGAGTCCTACAATGAGCAGTTCTTC
CDR3: CATSRGERESYNEQFF

D: .
V: TRBV30
J: TRBJ1-2
size: .
DNA: TGTGCCTGGAGTAAGGCCGGTCCGGAGGGCTATGGCTACACCTTC
CDR3: CAWSKAGPEGYGYTF

D: TRBD2
V: TRBV7-9
J: TRBJ2-1
size: .
DNA: TGTGCCAGCAGCTTAGCGAAAATAGCGGGCGCGTCGAATGAGCAGTTCTTC
CDR3: CASSLAKIAGASNEQFF

D: TRBD2
V: TRBV7-8
J: TRBJ2-3
size: .
DNA: TGTGCCAGCAGCTCCGGACTAGCGGGATACACAGATACGCAGTATTTT
CDR3: CASSSGLAGYTDTQYF

D: .
V: TRBV28
J: TRBJ1-1
size: .
DNA: TGTGCCAGCAGTTTAGGCGGGGGTGGAGTCACTGAAGCTTTCTTT
CDR3: CASSLGGGGVTEAFF

D: .
V: TRBV7-9
J: TRBJ1-2
size: .
DNA: TGTGCCAGCAGCCCCCCCGGCCAGGGGAACTATGGCTACACCTTC
CDR3: CASSPPGQGNYGYTF

D: TRBD1
V: TRBV28
J: TRBJ2-5
size: once
DNA: TGTGCCAGCAGTTTGCTACCGGGACAGGGGCTACAAGAGACCCAGTACTTC
CDR3: CASSLLPGQGLQETQYF

D: .
V: TRBV18
J: TRBJ2-3
size: few
DNA: TGTGCCAGCTCACCGCCCGGGAGTGAAACAGATACGCAGTATTTT
CDR3: CASSPPGSETDTQYF

D: .
V: TRBV28
J: TRBJ2-5
size: .
DNA: TGTGCCAGCAGTCGAGGGGGAAAATTTGAGACCCAGTACTTC
CDR3: CASSRGGKFETQYF

D: .
V: TRBV6-1
J: TRBJ2-7
size: .
DNA: TGTGCCACCCGGACGGGACTTAGGAGCTACGAGCAGTACTTC
CDR3: CATRTGLRSYEQYF

D: .
V: TRBV4-3
J: TRBJ2-5
size: .
DNA: TGCGCCAGCAGCCAAGATGGGAAAGGACTCCATCAAGAGACCCAGTACTTC
CDR3: CASSQDGKGLHQETQYF

D: TRBD2
V: TRBV5-4
J: TRBJ2-5
size: .
DNA: TGTGCCAGCAGATCCCTAGCGGGAAGGCCGGGGGAGACCCAGTACTTC
CDR3: CASRSLAGRPGETQYF

D: TRBD2
V: TRBV5-4
J: TRBJ2-1
size: .
DNA: TGTGCCAGCAGCCGCCCCCTTAGCGGGATGGGGCTCAATGAGCAGTTCTTC
CDR3: CASSRPLSGMGLNEQFF

D: .
V: TRBV29-1
J: TRBJ1-5
size: .
DNA: TGCAGCGACCCCCCGGAGCGCCCCTATAGCAATCAGCCCCAGCATTTT
CDR3: CSDPPERPYSNQPQHF

D: TRBD2
V: TRBV15
J: TRBJ2-2
size: .
DNA: TGTGCCACCAGCACCTGGACTAGCGGGAACACCGGGGAGCTGTTTTTT
CDR3: CATSTWTSGNTGELFF

D: TRBD2
V: TRBV13
J: TRBJ2-4
size: .
DNA: TGTGCCAGCAGCCCCTGGGGGGGTGCCAAAAACATTCAGTACTTC
CDR3: CASSPWGGAKNIQYF

D: .
V: TRBV10-2
J: TRBJ2-7
size: .
DNA: TGCGCCAGCAGTGAGCTAGCGACCTACGAGCAGTACTTC
CDR3: CASSELATYEQYF

D: .
V: TRBV6-1
J: TRBJ2-7
size: .
DNA: TGTGCCAGCAGTGATAGGCGGCGGTTCTACGAGCAGTACTTC
CDR3: CASSDRRRFYEQYF

D: TRBD2
V: TRBV14
J: TRBJ2-1
size: .
DNA: TGTGCCAGCAGCCCCTTAATAGATTCCGGGACTAGCGGGAGAATACCCATCGATGAGCAGTTCTTC
CDR3: CASSPLIDSGTSGRIPIDEQFF

D: .
V: TRBV6-5
J: TRBJ2-2
size: .
DNA: TGTGCCACCAAACATGCCCCCAACACCGGGGAGCTGTTTTTT
CDR3: CATKHAPNTGELFF

D: TRBD1
V: TRBV5-4
J: TRBJ1-3
size: .
DNA: TGTGCCAGCAGCCGTAGACAGGGGGCCGCTGGAAACACCATATATTTT
CDR3: CASSRRQGAAGNTIYF

D: TRBD2
V: TRBV27
J: TRBJ2-1
size: once
DNA: TGTGCCAGCAGCATACTAGCGGGGTCGTACAATGAGCAGTTCTTC
CDR3: CASSILAGSYNEQFF

D: .
V: TRBV27
J: TRBJ2-7
size: .
DNA: TGTGCCAGCCCCCACGGAGAGGGACTCCACACCCTGACACCTCAGGTCGAGCAGTACTTC
CDR3: CASPHGEGLHTLTPQVEQYF